This T cell receptor beta chain was sequenced in a study of blood T cells in healthy people across ages. Turning to the study itself: Researchers report that template switching captured about one barcoded beta molecule per two T cells.

This clonotype has a handful of counts. A second PCR of roughly 7 to 11 cycles used a sample-barcoded 5' primer and a J-beta primer mix. TCRdb called the 5' RACE reads again in MiXCR, with one record for every CDR3 protein. The data contain roughly 1,100,000 distinct CDR3 sequences, about 23% of them singletons. V was cut by 6 bases and J by 0 bases, with 9 bases left in between. The V gene's germline CDR1 is MNHNS and CDR2 SASEGT. The CDR3 has 13 amino acids. These data are also associated with another study on T cells of mothers and their children.

V usage is TRBV6-1 and J usage is TRBJ2-7; TRBD1 might be the D (6 bases). Sequenced input: blood. This receptor was obtained from a girl aged 2-10 years in good health. CDR3 amino acids: CASRTGPSYEQYF. In DNA form, the CDR3 reads TGTGCCAGCAGAACAGGGCCCTCCTACGAGCAGTACTTC.